This is a list of T cell receptor beta chains from one sample in a study of T cell repertoires in ileal Crohn's disease. Data came from immunoSEQ multiplex PCR; TCRdb stores just in-frame clones and leaves some out. The data contain 4,500 to 6,000 clones, 69% of them singletons. Sequenced: ileal tissue. These receptors came from an adult with Crohn's disease. The CDR3 runs from the conserved cysteine through the conserved F or W. Fields, in order: D gene, V gene, J gene, clone size, CDR3 protein, CDR3 DNA. A D gene is named only where the DNA matches it firmly. Not every row has a clone size; where given, it reads once, few, many or a size class.

D: TRBD1
V: TRBV30
J: TRBJ1-5
size: -
CDR3: CAWRLTGGSNQPQHF
DNA: TGTGCCTGGAGACTGACAGGGGGCTCAAATCAGCCCCAGCATTTT

D: TRBD2
V: TRBV15
J: TRBJ2-3
size: once
CDR3: CATSRDWSLAGGTDTQYF
DNA: TGTGCCACCAGCAGAGATTGGAGTCTAGCGGGGGGCACAGATACGCAGTATTTT

D: -
V: TRBV28
J: TRBJ2-7
size: -
CDR3: CASSSLQGSAYEQYF
DNA: TGTGCCAGCAGTTCCCTCCAGGGAAGTGCCTACGAGCAGTACTTC

D: TRBD2
V: TRBV9
J: TRBJ2-7
size: -
CDR3: CASSLNPGTNDEQYF
DNA: TGTGCCAGCAGCCTAAACCCCGGGACTAACGACGAGCAGTACTTC

D: -
V: TRBV15
J: TRBJ1-2
size: -
CDR3: CATSRDIGDYGYTF
DNA: TGTGCCACCAGCAGAGATATAGGAGATTATGGCTACACCTTC

D: TRBD1
V: TRBV27
J: TRBJ2-1
size: -
CDR3: CASKFFGTGFNEQFF
DNA: TGTGCCAGCAAGTTTTTTGGGACAGGGTTCAATGAGCAGTTCTTC

D: TRBD1
V: TRBV5-1
J: TRBJ1-1
size: -
CDR3: CASSSRRGELYTEAFF
DNA: TGCGCCAGCAGCTCGCGCAGGGGGGAACTTTACACTGAAGCTTTCTTT

D: -
V: TRBV29-1
J: TRBJ2-5
size: -
CDR3: CSVLAYQETQYF
DNA: TGCAGCGTTTTAGCGTACCAAGAGACCCAGTACTTC

D: TRBD2
V: TRBV6-1
J: TRBJ2-3
size: few
CDR3: CASSEAPTSGIGDTQYF
DNA: TGTGCCAGCAGTGAGGCCCCGACTAGCGGGATTGGAGATACGCAGTATTTT

D: -
V: TRBV9
J: TRBJ2-2
size: few
CDR3: CASSVVAGGELFF
DNA: TGTGCCAGCAGCGTAGTGGCGGGCGGGGAGCTGTTTTTT

D: -
V: TRBV4-3
J: TRBJ2-6
size: -
CDR3: CASSQARQGPYTGANVLTF
DNA: TGCGCCAGCAGCCAAGCACGCCAGGGCCCCTACACTGGGGCCAACGTCCTGACTTTC

D: TRBD1
V: TRBV6-1
J: TRBJ1-5
size: -
CDR3: CASSDEGQGGNQPQHF
DNA: TGTGCCAGCAGTGACGAGGGACAGGGGGGCAATCAGCCCCAGCATTTT

D: TRBD1
V: TRBV30
J: TRBJ2-3
size: -
CDR3: CACRDRGSTDTQYF
DNA: TGTGCCTGTCGGGACAGAGGGAGCACAGATACGCAGTATTTT

D: -
V: TRBV4-1
J: TRBJ1-5
size: -
CDR3: CASSQDHPQPQHF
DNA: TGCGCCAGCAGCCAAGATCATCCTCAGCCCCAGCATTTT

D: -
V: TRBV5-1
J: TRBJ2-1
size: -
CDR3: CASHDRDYEQFF
DNA: TGTGCCAGCCATGACAGGGACTATGAGCAGTTCTTC

D: TRBD1
V: TRBV5-1
J: TRBJ2-6
size: -
CDR3: CASSGTARGGANVLTF
DNA: TGCGCCAGCAGCGGGACAGCCCGGGGCGGGGCCAACGTCCTGACTTTC

D: -
V: TRBV6-1
J: TRBJ2-3
size: few
CDR3: CASSLRDGDTQYF
DNA: TGTGCCAGTTCGTTGCGGGATGGAGATACGCAGTATTTT

D: -
V: TRBV5-1
J: TRBJ1-6
size: -
CDR3: CASSLEVGSNSPLHF
DNA: TGCGCCAGCAGCTTGGAAGTTGGGAGTAATTCACCCCTCCACTTT

D: -
V: TRBV7-2
J: TRBJ1-1
size: -
CDR3: CASSPRGTAGLNTEAFF
DNA: TGTGCCAGCAGCCCCCGTGGGACGGCGGGATTGAACACTGAAGCTTTCTTT

D: TRBD1
V: TRBV28
J: TRBJ1-1
size: -
CDR3: CASSTGQGNTEAFF
DNA: TGTGCCAGCAGTACGGGACAGGGGAACACTGAAGCTTTCTTT

D: -
V: TRBV5-1
J: TRBJ2-1
size: -
CDR3: CASSLEGPGLYNEQFF
DNA: TGTGCCAGCAGCTTGGAGGGCCCGGGACTCTACAATGAGCAGTTCTTC

D: TRBD2
V: TRBV6-5
J: TRBJ2-2
size: few
CDR3: CASSYSWGGNTGELFF
DNA: TGTGCCAGCAGTTACTCGTGGGGGGGGAACACCGGGGAGCTGTTTTTT

D: TRBD2
V: TRBV19
J: TRBJ2-1
size: medium-sized
CDR3: CASTFGTTLNFNEQFF
DNA: TGTGCCAGTACGTTCGGGACTACCCTAAATTTCAATGAGCAGTTCTTC

D: -
V: TRBV4-2
J: TRBJ1-5
size: -
CDR3: CASSHPGLSNQPQHF
DNA: TGTGCCAGCAGCCATCCGGGACTCAGCAATCAGCCCCAGCATTTT

D: -
V: TRBV19
J: TRBJ1-2
size: -
CDR3: CASSLNYGYTF
DNA: TGTGCCAGTAGCCTGAACTATGGCTACACCTTC

D: -
V: TRBV5-6
J: TRBJ2-3
size: once
CDR3: CASSYGEQSADTQYF
DNA: TGTGCCAGCAGCTATGGTGAACAATCTGCAGATACGCAGTATTTT

D: -
V: TRBV5-1
J: TRBJ2-1
size: large
CDR3: CASSLAQVTYNEQFF
DNA: TGTGCCAGCAGCTTGGCACAGGTGACCTACAATGAGCAGTTCTTC

D: -
V: TRBV6-6
J: TRBJ2-3
size: -
CDR3: CASSYRGPDTQYF
DNA: TGTGCCAGCAGTTACCGTGGGCCAGATACGCAGTATTTT

D: -
V: TRBV7-9
J: TRBJ1-4
size: -
CDR3: CASSDSLVNEKLFF
DNA: TGTGCCAGCAGCGACAGTTTAGTTAATGAAAAACTGTTTTTT

D: TRBD1
V: TRBV6-5
J: TRBJ2-1
size: -
CDR3: CASSSNPGQGVNEQFF
DNA: TGTGCCAGCAGTTCTAACCCGGGACAGGGGGTCAATGAGCAGTTCTTC

D: -
V: TRBV9
J: TRBJ2-1
size: -
CDR3: CASSVGSLDEQFF
DNA: TGTGCCAGCAGCGTAGGTAGCTTGGATGAGCAGTTCTTC

D: TRBD1
V: TRBV7-7
J: TRBJ2-5
size: -
CDR3: CASSFPGTGGRETQYF
DNA: TGTGCTAGCAGCTTTCCCGGGACAGGGGGGAGAGAGACCCAGTACTTC

D: -
V: TRBV7-2
J: TRBJ1-3
size: -
CDR3: CASSNWGGTIYF
DNA: TGTGCCAGCAGCAACTGGGGGGGCACCATATATTTT

D: TRBD1
V: TRBV6-5
J: TRBJ1-1
size: -
CDR3: CASSYKTGVRYLSAFF
DNA: TGTGCCAGCAGTTACAAGACAGGGGTCCGCTATTTGTCGGCTTTCTTT

D: -
V: TRBV6-1
J: TRBJ1-1
size: -
CDR3: CASSEAGRGTEAFF
DNA: TGTGCCAGCAGTGAAGCTGGGAGGGGGACTGAAGCTTTCTTT

D: -
V: TRBV15
J: TRBJ1-1
size: -
CDR3: CATSVLMGKERGGEAFF
DNA: TGTGCCACCAGCGTACTAATGGGTAAGGAGCGCGGAGGTGAAGCTTTCTTT

D: TRBD2
V: TRBV7-8
J: TRBJ2-5
size: once
CDR3: CASSRGGEETQYF
DNA: TGTGCCAGCAGCCGGGGGGGGGAAGAGACCCAGTACTTC

D: -
V: TRBV6-1
J: TRBJ2-1
size: -
CDR3: CASSESGHYNEQFF
DNA: TGTGCCAGCAGTGAATCGGGACACTACAATGAGCAGTTCTTC

D: TRBD1
V: TRBV5-4
J: TRBJ1-4
size: medium-sized
CDR3: CASSRQGQGFEKLFF
DNA: TGTGCCAGCAGCAGACAGGGACAGGGTTTCGAAAAACTGTTTTTT

D: -
V: TRBV2
J: TRBJ1-1
size: -
CDR3: CASSPQGVTEAFF
DNA: TGTGCCAGCAGCCCACAGGGAGTCACTGAAGCTTTCTTT

D: -
V: TRBV11-3
J: TRBJ2-1
size: medium-sized
CDR3: CASSPDNEQFF
DNA: TGTGCCAGCAGCCCCGACAATGAGCAGTTCTTC

D: TRBD1
V: TRBV6-1
J: TRBJ1-5
size: -
CDR3: CASSEYGTEPQPQHF
DNA: TGTGCCAGCAGTGAATATGGGACAGAGCCCCAGCCCCAGCATTTT

D: -
V: TRBV6-6
J: TRBJ1-1
size: -
CDR3: CASSYVQKNTEAFF
DNA: TGTGCCAGCAGTTACGTACAGAAAAACACTGAAGCTTTCTTT

D: TRBD1
V: TRBV7-9
J: TRBJ2-7
size: -
CDR3: CASSFRTDGQAAEYEQYF
DNA: TGTGCCAGCAGCTTTCGCACAGACGGACAGGCCGCAGAGTACGAGCAGTACTTC

D: TRBD1
V: TRBV7-3
J: TRBJ1-2
size: -
CDR3: CASSGQGDYGYTF
DNA: TGTGCCAGCAGCGGGCAGGGGGACTATGGCTACACCTTC

D: -
V: TRBV7-2
J: TRBJ1-2
size: -
CDR3: CASSPIGSVVNHTF
DNA: TGTGCCAGCAGCCCGATCGGGTCGGTAGTTAACCACACCTTC